Presented here are 2 T cell receptor beta chains from one specimen sequenced in a study of cytomegalovirus exposure and HLA in healthy donors (dated by TCRdb to the late 2010s). The library came from the immunoSEQ multiplex PCR assay. For the multiplex PCR, a mixture combining 60 forward primers for TCR Vbeta segments and 13 reverse primers for TCR Jbeta segments was used. TCRdb took over this immuneACCESS table, retaining in-frame rearrangements with V and J assigned. Such tables are incomplete; in checked studies, under half of the missing clones stem from an unresolved V gene, and the remainder is unexplained. This sample holds about 140,000 clones; about 80% were observed only once. The ten largest clonotypes hold approximately 2.1% of the sample. What was sequenced was PBMCs. These receptors all stem from a man aged 30 to 45 in good health and CMV-seronegative.

The genes are TRBV7-8 and TRBJ2-1; 9 positions match TRBD1. The CDR3 totals 17 residues. Trimming cost V 1 base and J 3 bases; bases outside gene matches: 7. Germline values: CDR1 SGHVS, CDR2 FQNEAQ. The CDR3 region is CASSLGAYRGRYNEQFF. CDR3 in DNA: TGTGCCAGCAGCTTAGGGGCGTACAGGGGGCGCTACAATGAGCAGTTCTTC.

This clone has a single count. The V and J genes are TRBV7-2 and TRBJ2-1, with 9 bases identical to TRBD2. Looked up from germline, CDR1 is SGHTA and CDR2 is FQGNSA. This CDR3 spans 15 amino acids. Unmatched junction bases numbered 4, after V lost 2 bases and J lost 5 bases. CDR3 region: CASSLLAGLNNEQFF. CDR3 bases: TGTGCCAGCAGCTTACTAGCGGGGCTAAACAATGAGCAGTTCTTC.